The 14 T cell receptor beta chains given below trace back to one sample, sequenced in a study of blood T cell repertoires in COVID-19. TCRdb's copy holds only in-frame clones and misses some; the assay was immunoSEQ multiplex PCR. The table has hundreds of thousands of clones, roughly 88% seen once. Specimen: PBMCs or T cells enriched from blood (not recorded which). The receptors derive from a woman aged 25 to 39 who had recovered from COVID-19.

The chain combines TRBV7-9 with TRBJ1-2; the D gene is possibly TRBD1 (6 bases). V lost 10 bases and J 2 bases, leaving 14 bases between the germline ends. CDR3 length: 13 amino acids. CDR1 is SEHNR, CDR2 FQNEAQ, per germline (reference sequence). CDR3 in amino acids: CANWGPENYGYTF. DNA for the CDR3: TGTGCCAACTGGGGGCCGGAGAACTATGGCTACACCTTC.

The J gene is TRBJ2-2, the V gene TRBV15; 8 positions match TRBD2. The trim removed 9 bases at V and 5 bases at J, leaving 2 bases unmatched. CDR3 length equals 12 residues. Germline CDR1 and CDR2: LNHNV and YYDKDF (reference sequence). DNA of the CDR3: TGTGCCACGGGACTAGTAACCGGGGAGCTGTTTTTT. This codes for CATGLVTGELFF.

The chain combines TRBV4-1 with TRBJ1-1; D may be TRBD1 (6 bases). This CDR3 region has 15 residues. V shed 4 bases and J shed 1 base, with 13 bases lying between them. CDR1 and CDR2 from the germline V gene are MGHRA and YSYEKL. The CDR3: CASSPYREGNTEAFF. CDR3 DNA: TGCGCCAGCAGCCCCTACAGGGAGGGGAACACTGAAGCTTTCTTT.

V gene TRBV4-1 combines with J gene TRBJ1-1, with D hard to call. Per the germline V gene, CDR1 is MGHRA and CDR2 is YSYEKL. V lost 7 bases to trimming and J lost 0 bases, with 15 bases between them. The CDR3 covers 15 residues. CDR3 DNA: TGCGCCAGCAAACCAGCGTACCGCATGAACACTGAAGCTTTCTTT. As protein: CASKPAYRMNTEAFF.

This clone occurred a few times. The V and J genes are TRBV4-3 and TRBJ1-2; perhaps TRBD1 as D (5 bases). CDR3 length equals 16 residues. V lost 1 base, J lost 2 bases, and 14 bases lay in between. The germline V gene has CDR1 LGHNA and CDR2 YSLEER. In DNA form, the CDR3 reads TGCGCCAGCAGCCAAGCCCGATCGACAGTAAACTATGGCTACACCTTC. Protein sequence: CASSQARSTVNYGYTF.

This clone was picked up one time. The J gene is TRBJ2-7, the V gene TRBV20-1, with a tentative D call TRBD1 (6 bases). The CDR3 runs 16 residues. Germline-derived CDR1 and CDR2 are DFQATT and SNEGSKA (reference sequence). The germline V and J ends were trimmed by 3 bases and 2 bases, with 20 bases remaining between them. CDR3 in amino acids: CSASLVQTGSTYEQYF. The CDR3 DNA is TGCAGTGCTAGTCTTGTTCAGACAGGATCAACCTACGAGCAGTACTTC.

This clone has a single count. The chain recombines TRBV7-8 with TRBJ1-2, with D tentatively TRBD1 (5 bases). Between the trimmed V and J ends, which lost 2 bases and 7 bases, there was a span of 20 bases. The CDR3 covers 16 residues. The germline gives CDR1 SGHVS, CDR2 FQNEAQ. The CDR3, as DNA: TGTGCCAGCAGCTTACGGGGGGGGAGTGGGGTTAGTGGCTACACCTTC. Protein: CASSLRGGSGVSGYTF. Supplemented by reference TRBV7-8 and TRBJ1-2, the full variable domain reads GAGVSQSPRYKVAKRGQDVALRCDPISGHVSLFWYQQALGQGPEFLTYFQNEAQLDKSGLPSDRFFAERPEGSVSTLKIQRTQQEDSAVYLCASSLRGGSGVSGYTFGSGTRLTVV.

This chain links TRBV19 with TRBJ2-1; D unresolved. The CDR3 spans 16 residues. V lost 3 bases and J 0 bases, leaving 12 bases between the germline ends. CDR1 and CDR2 (germline): LNHDA, SQIVND (reference sequence). The CDR3 loop is CASSISSVVSYNEQFF. The CDR3 DNA reads TGTGCCAGTAGTATTTCGAGCGTCGTCTCCTACAATGAGCAGTTCTTC.

The rearrangement joins TRBV9 to TRBJ2-7, with 7 bases aligning to TRBD1. Germline loops: CDR1 SGDLS, CDR2 YYNGEE. CDR3 length: 17 residues. The V gene end was trimmed by 3 bases and the J gene end by 3 bases; junction bases not matched to a gene: 15. The CDR3 here is CASSEGAQYGQNYEQYF. The CDR3 DNA sequence: TGTGCCAGCAGCGAGGGGGCCCAATATGGACAGAACTACGAGCAGTACTTC. The full variable domain, with the rest looked up from reference TRBV9 and TRBJ2-7, is DSGVTQTPKHLITATGQRVTLRCSPRSGDLSVYWYQQSLDQGLQFLIQYYNGEERAKGNILERFSAQQFPDLHSELNLSSLELGDSALYFCASSEGAQYGQNYEQYFGPGTRLTVT.

The rearrangement links TRBV2 to TRBJ2-3, with 16 bases fitting TRBD2. This CDR3 is 17 amino acids long. Germline trimming cut 6 bases from V and 1 base from J; bases unmatched to any gene: 4. Germline values: CDR1 SNHLY, CDR2 FYNNEI. In nucleotides, the CDR3 is TGTGCCAGCAGCGCCGGGACTAGCGGGAGGGGCACAGATACGCAGTATTTT. It codes for CASSAGTSGRGTDTQYF.

J is TRBJ1-3 and V is TRBV3-1 (or the pseudogene TRBV3-2), with D hard to call. V was cut by 4 bases and J by 0 bases, with 10 bases left in between. This CDR3 has 15 amino acids. Per germline, CDR1 LGHDT and CDR2 YNNKEL (reference sequence). CDR3 in DNA: TGTGCCAGCAGCCTCCAGAAGTTCTCTGGAAACACCATATATTTT. It yields the protein CASSLQKFSGNTIYF.

The chain combines TRBV5-1 with TRBJ1-3; tentatively, D is TRBD1 (6 bases). The CDR3 sequence is 15 residues long. V dropped 0 bases and J dropped 4 bases, with 11 bases sitting between them. The germline gives CDR1 SGHRS, CDR2 YFSETQ. This chain's CDR3 is CASSLEARGGNTIYF. The CDR3 DNA is TGCGCCAGCAGCTTGGAGGCCAGGGGCGGAAACACCATATATTTT.

The genes are TRBV14 and TRBJ2-2; no clear D. This CDR3 contains 14 residues. CDR1 is SGHDN, CDR2 FVKESK, per germline. The ends were cut back, 3 bases at V and 6 bases at J, with 11 bases in the middle. CDR3 DNA: TGTGCCAGCAGCCAGGCGATTGAGGCCGGGGAGCTGTTTTTT. Translating gives CASSQAIEAGELFF. The full variable domain, completed using reference TRBV14 and TRBJ2-2, is EAGVTQFPSHSVIEKGQTVTLRCDPISGHDNLYWYRRVMGKEIKFLLHFVKESKQDESGMPNNRFLAERTGGTYSTLKVQPAELEDSGVYFCASSQAIEAGELFFGEGSRLTVL.

This clone has a handful of counts. The chain employs TRBV9 and TRBJ1-1; the D gene is possibly TRBD1 (6 bases). CDR1 and CDR2 (germline): SGDLS, YYNGEE. V lost 1 base and J lost 4, with 20 bases in between. This CDR3 region has 17 residues. CDR3 nucleotides: TGTGCCAGCAGCGTAATACAGGGCAGGCTAGGGGGCACTGAAGCTTTCTTT. Translating gives CASSVIQGRLGGTEAFF. The full variable domain, its missing parts supplied by reference TRBV9 and TRBJ1-1, is DSGVTQTPKHLITATGQRVTLRCSPRSGDLSVYWYQQSLDQGLQFLIQYYNGEERAKGNILERFSAQQFPDLHSELNLSSLELGDSALYFCASSVIQGRLGGTEAFFGQGTRLTVV.